This record covers a single T cell receptor (beta chain). Constant-segment primers were used for 5'RACE, and the resulting TCR alpha and TCR beta cDNA libraries carried sample barcodes and UMIs. TCRdb used MiXCR to reprocess the 5' RACE reads, holding one entry per CDR3 protein. Found here are fewer than 550,000 distinct CDR3 sequences, about 19% of them singletons; the top ten hold around 8%. The sample comes from a study of T-cell memory formation after mild COVID-19. The TCR was taken from an adult woman who had mild COVID-19 (a few samples of this study predate the infection). Cell type and time point are not known. The sequenced sample consisted of PBMCs or a T cell subset sorted from them (not recorded which).

CDR3 loop: CASSKGLAGGDTQYF. For the CDR3, the DNA is TGTGCCAGCAGCAAAGGACTAGCGGGAGGCGATACGCAGTATTTT. The rearrangement links TRBV5-4 to TRBJ2-3; TRBD2 matches 14 bases. After removal of 4 bases from V and 6 bases from J, the junction contained 4 bases not matched to a gene. The CDR3 has 15 amino acids. Germline V CDR1 and CDR2: SGHNT, YYREEE (reference sequence).